This T cell receptor beta chain was profiled in a study of cytomegalovirus exposure and HLA in healthy donors (dated by TCRdb to the late 2010s). Study-wide context: An earlier analysis of approximately 590 of the donors reported roughly 270 Gb of sequence data and 120 million or so unique TCR beta sequences from roughly 180 million T cells. Four to six DR-DQ haplotypes were handled as single units for association and clustering, since linkage in the cohort was strong. Rather than drawing on any new phenotypic data, the later analysis identified candidate immune exposures from TCR beta sequences and the way those sequences occurred across donors. A later genetic analysis took genome-wide SNP genotypes for about 55% of the 666 donors and used that subset as a discovery cohort. The T cell repertoires of some 670 subjects were profiled by immunosequencing and related to cytomegalovirus serostatus. Among the approximately 400 genotyped donors, approximately 81% belonged to the genetic ancestry cluster associated with self-reported Caucasian donors. All discovery cohort repertoires had been generated on a single sequencing platform. Both class I and class II loci were covered by HLA typing, at four-digit resolution. Across some 400 genotyped donors of the cohort, an average of about 240,000 unique TCR beta nucleotide sequences per donor were sequenced, and roughly 20% of those sequences were non-productive. To predict cytomegalovirus infection status, the study brought together high-throughput TCR immunosequencing, statistical association of individual TCRs with disease status, and machine learning. A separate validation cohort of over a hundred different subjects was used in addition to the approximately 700-subject first cohort. Donor age, sex, ethnicity and CMV serostatus were compiled together with the repertoire data. The study aimed to test whether signatures of past pathogen exposure could be identified by cataloging public T cell receptors. Typing coverage varied by locus: roughly 629-640 donors for A, B, C, DRB1 and DQB1; approximately 500 for DQA1; about 590 for DPA1; approximately 470 for DPB1. Roughly 300 gigabases of sequencing data and approximately 91 million unique TCR sequences made up an early release that covered fewer than 650 HLA-typed donors. In a later analysis, previously published TCR beta repertoires from some 640 donors were re-analyzed and high-resolution HLA genotyping was added so that TCR occurrence patterns could be studied. An earlier analysis of some 500 of the donors used high-throughput TCR beta sequencing to judge whether each TCR beta V gene segment behaved as functional or pseudogenic.

This clone showed up just a few times. There is no known antigen for this receptor. One base away there is no much larger clone; base qualities are not given. The cohort was made up of around 720 healthy bone marrow donors. Cohort members were all nominally healthy when sampled, although unrecorded immune exposures were likely present. The donor tested CMV seropositive and was one of the 289 seropositive cohort members. Each donor provided a peripheral blood sample, and peripheral blood mononuclear cells were used for TCR beta sequencing. The Qiagen DNeasy Blood Extraction Kit was used to extract genomic DNA from the blood cell samples. Libraries were prepared through the immunoSEQ multiplex PCR assay. For the multiplex PCR, a mixture combining 60 forward primers for TCR Vbeta segments and 13 reverse primers for TCR Jbeta segments was used. A multiplex PCR assay on genomic DNA amplified the CDR3 region of rearranged TCR beta genes. On the Illumina HiSeq System, the amplified TCR beta libraries were sequenced as 87-base-pair reads. In the paper's pipeline: In a later analysis, some 80 million unique TCR beta chains were counted across the roughly 670 repertoires, and approximately 9.9 million of these chains were shared by at least two donors. To remove PCR and sequencing errors, raw reads were error-corrected and collapsed into unique sequences using a nearest-neighbor algorithm that merged closely related sequences. To assign V, D and J gene segments, CDR3 sequences were aligned to IMGT reference sequences. For a sequence to be retained, at least a six-nucleotide match to both a V gene segment and a J gene segment was required. A rearrangement counted as productive if the CDR3 had no stop codons and remained in frame with V and J, and every other rearrangement counted as non-productive. CDR3 was defined by IMGT convention, running from the second conserved V-encoded cysteine to the conserved J-encoded phenylalanine. The earlier analysis of some 540 of the donors excluded any sequence lacking an unambiguous match to a single V gene segment. In an earlier analysis of a few hundred of the donors, a V segment was called functional when productive rearrangements were above 56.7%, and segregating when the standard deviation between donors exceeded 5%. A statistical classification framework was built for diagnosing cytomegalovirus status from the catalog of TCR beta chain sequences. A later analysis assigned V and J genes by comparing TCR nucleotide sequences with IMGT/GENE-DB human TR gene sequences. The TCRdist pipeline was used in a later analysis to assign CDR3 sequences and most-parsimonious VDJ recombination scenarios. In a later analysis, each TCR beta chain was defined by its CDR3 amino acid sequence together with its V-gene family, and reads lacking a unique V-gene family were excluded. As a way to deal with suspected cross-contamination and a sequencing artifact, a later analysis dropped more than 500 nucleotide sequences that were highly shared and had low generation probability. A later analysis calculated a clonal expansion index for each public chain from normalized within-repertoire ranks of inferred template counts. A later analysis computed generation probabilities with a VDJ recombination model fitted to out-of-frame rearrangements, and checked the results against IGoR. In a later analysis, TCR-TCR, TCR-HLA and TCR-CMV co-occurrence was scored with hypergeometric tests, and a repertoire-size bias correction was applied to TCR pairs. In a later analysis, false discovery rates were estimated by permuting HLA or CMV assignments 20 times. In a later analysis, co-occurring TCRs were grouped using DBSCAN, with TCRdist sequence similarity added in when clustering inside HLA-allele-positive subsets. For co-occurrence clustering, repertoires with fewer than 30,000 or more than 120,000 public chains were excluded, along with 5 or 6 repertoires with anomalous nucleotide sharing. Entries here come from immuneACCESS through TCRdb and include only in-frame sequences with V and J called. Some clones fail to appear in such tables; in the studies checked, an unresolved V gene covers under half of the shortfall, and the cause of the remainder is unknown. D and trimming come from the DNA, and the V and J calls and clone size come from that table. The sample table holds 150,000 to 200,000 clones, of which roughly 86% were seen once. The ten largest clones represent roughly 3.1% of the sample.

Spanning cysteine to phenylalanine, the CDR3 consists of 18 amino acids. Only the CDR3 DNA is retained, 54 bases long and in frame from the first base. The paper as a whole reports these results and caveats: In a later analysis, HLA-associated TCR beta chains were found to be more clonally expanded and to have lower generation probabilities than equally common non-associated chains. The earlier analysis of 587 of the donors excluded 15 to 20 rarely observed V segments, including chromosome 9 orphons, because counts were too low. A later genetic analysis reported fewer N-insertions in productive TCRs among donors in an Asian-associated ancestry cluster than the approximately 700-donor mean. A later analysis found that TCR association rates varied across HLA loci, with DRB1 alleles showing the most associated TCRs and HLA-C alleles the fewest. Linkage disequilibrium might explain the correlated functional status among segregating V segments, but an unknown experimental factor could not be ruled out. Across donors, most TCR sequences were observed very rarely, whereas some public TCRs were present in many individuals. According to the authors, the approach could potentially be generalized to other disease states and immunological phenotypes. According to a later analysis, most CMV-associated TCR beta chains appeared to be HLA-restricted, and the HLA associations seemed to be driven largely by CMV exposure. A cluster of highly shared sequence variants was judged likely to be a technical artifact of the sequencing pipeline. When HLA alleles, especially DR and DQ, strongly co-occurred, TCR associations were difficult to assign to individual alleles. Presence/absence analyses assumed roughly uniform sequencing depth across donors, an assumption that may not hold. The classifier was reported to diagnose cytomegalovirus status with high specificity and sensitivity in both the original and validation cohorts. In vitro tests confirmed that a few of the cytomegalovirus-associated TCR beta chains recognize cytomegalovirus antigens. In an earlier analysis of 587 of the donors, most TCR beta V segments were observed in productive rearrangements about 87% or about 30% of the time, broadly matching IMGT annotations. V-gene and J-gene trimming of TCR beta chains was associated with a missense DCLRE1C variant in a later genetic analysis, and the association was replicated in an independent cohort. In the study, 150 to 200 TCR beta chains were listed as associated with cytomegalovirus. CMV serostatus was the only immune exposure information available for the cohort. Because HLA typing was missing for some donors at each locus, association tests included only the typed subset. A further reported finding was that TCR beta sequences accurately predicted the HLA-A and HLA-B alleles for most subjects in the first cohort. Some IMGT-functional V segments, including TRBV6-2 and TRBV6-3, could not be distinguished by the 87-base-pair reads and were therefore excluded. The cohort was sequenced for TCR beta chains only, and without alpha or paired-chain data the features that could be detected were limited. A later analysis reported that several top co-occurrence clusters appeared linked to parvovirus B19, influenza, CMV and Epstein-Barr virus. A later analysis associated about 16,000 TCR beta sequences with specific HLA alleles at a false discovery rate of 0.05.

The V gene is TRBV21-1 and the J gene is TRBJ2-6; the D call TRBD1 from the table was never checked on the DNA. TRBV21-1 is a documented pseudogene. This TCR was sampled from a man aged 35-49 years in good health and CMV-seropositive. The sequenced sample was PBMCs. In nucleotide form, the sequence is TGTGCCAGCACCTTCACGCGGGACAGGGTTTCCGGGGCCAACGTCCTGACTTTC. This translates into CASTFTRDRVSGANVLTF.